Below, 6 T cell receptor beta chains from the same sample are listed, as sequenced in a study of cytomegalovirus exposure and HLA in healthy donors. Use of 60 Vbeta and 13 Jbeta primers characterized the PCR. Data came from immunoSEQ multiplex PCR; TCRdb stores just in-frame clones and leaves some out. The sample shows fewer than 200,000 clones, 80% to 85% of them seen only once. The sample was PBMCs. The source is a male donor in good health and CMV-seronegative.

This chain uses TRBV19 with TRBJ2-2; D not resolved. Germline loops: CDR1 LNHDA, CDR2 SQIVND (reference sequence). The V end lost 7 bases, the J end lost 2 bases, and 5 bases lay between the germline ends. The CDR3 totals 12 residues. The CDR3 region is CASTLNTGELFF. In DNA form, the CDR3 reads TGTGCCAGTACCCTAAACACCGGGGAGCTGTTTTTT.

This clone was observed a few times. The CDR3 is CASSVSGDTEAFF. The DNA for the CDR3 is TGTGCCAGCAGCGTATCGGGGGACACTGAAGCTTTCTTT. V is TRBV9 and J is TRBJ1-1; D is possibly TRBD1 (5 bases). CDR3 length equals 13 residues. Germline CDR1 and CDR2: SGDLS and YYNGEE. V dropped 1 base and J dropped 3 bases, with 7 bases sitting between them.

The chain carries TRBV5-4 and TRBJ1-2; perhaps TRBD1 as D (5 bases). From germline, CDR1 is SGHNT and CDR2 YYREEE (reference sequence). Trimming removed 5 bases from V and 0 bases from J, with 11 bases in between. The CDR3 totals 14 residues. The DNA for the CDR3 is TGTGCCAGCAGTCAGGGAACCGCTAACTATGGCTACACCTTC. It yields the protein CASSQGTANYGYTF.

This clone was counted a few times. The rearrangement joins TRBV30 to TRBJ2-5, with TRBD1 matching over 8 bases. Germline lookup yields CDR1 GTSNPN and CDR2 SVGIG (reference sequence). The CDR3 totals 14 residues. The V gene end was trimmed by 3 bases and the J gene end by 5 bases; junction bases not matched to a gene: 8. The CDR3 loop is CAWRNQGAWETQYF. The DNA for the CDR3 is TGTGCCTGGAGGAATCAGGGGGCTTGGGAGACCCAGTACTTC.

This clone was seen a handful of times. This sequence joins TRBV7-8 and TRBJ2-7; 7 bases align to TRBD1. The CDR3 sequence is 13 residues long. CDR1 is SGHVS, CDR2 FQNEAQ, per germline. The junction had 3 bases not matched to a gene; V was cut back by 3 bases and J by 4 bases. Written as DNA, the CDR3 is TGTGCCAGCAGCTTTGGACAGGATTACGAGCAGTACTTC. Residues: CASSFGQDYEQYF.

This clone came up once. CDR3 DNA: TGTGCCGGCGGGACTACGGTCGGGGAGCTGTTTTTT. It translates to CAGGTTVGELFF. The chain uses TRBV2 and TRBJ2-2, with 7 bases fitting TRBD2. The germline V gene encodes CDR1 SNHLY and CDR2 FYNNEI. The length of the CDR3 is 12 residues. V shed 11 bases, J shed 7 bases, and the junction held 7 bases outside the gene matches.